The present T cell receptor beta chain was sequenced within a study of molecular identifiers for immune sequencing clone quantification. The CDR3 is made up of 18 amino acids. In germline, CDR1 is MNHEY, CDR2 SMNVEV (reference sequence). The ends were cut back, 4 bases at V and 2 bases at J, with 24 bases in the middle. TCRdb recomputed calls from the PCR reads with MiXCR, one row per CDR3 protein. The profile shows about half a million distinct CDR3 sequences, about 25% of them singletons. Sequenced input: naive CD8+ T cells from blood, with Jurkat cell RNA spiked in. Subset meaning: FACS-sorted CD8+CD4-CCR7+CD45RA+ naive T cells. The chain is built from TRBV27 and TRBJ2-7, with D perhaps assigned TRBD1 or TRBD2 (8 bases each). This sequence was found in a human donor in good health. Some libraries in this study had Jurkat cell RNA spiked in. This chain's CDR3 is CASSSQGVRAGVTYEQYF. The CDR3 DNA reads TGTGCCAGCAGTTCACAGGGGGTACGAGCGGGAGTAACCTACGAGCAGTACTTC.